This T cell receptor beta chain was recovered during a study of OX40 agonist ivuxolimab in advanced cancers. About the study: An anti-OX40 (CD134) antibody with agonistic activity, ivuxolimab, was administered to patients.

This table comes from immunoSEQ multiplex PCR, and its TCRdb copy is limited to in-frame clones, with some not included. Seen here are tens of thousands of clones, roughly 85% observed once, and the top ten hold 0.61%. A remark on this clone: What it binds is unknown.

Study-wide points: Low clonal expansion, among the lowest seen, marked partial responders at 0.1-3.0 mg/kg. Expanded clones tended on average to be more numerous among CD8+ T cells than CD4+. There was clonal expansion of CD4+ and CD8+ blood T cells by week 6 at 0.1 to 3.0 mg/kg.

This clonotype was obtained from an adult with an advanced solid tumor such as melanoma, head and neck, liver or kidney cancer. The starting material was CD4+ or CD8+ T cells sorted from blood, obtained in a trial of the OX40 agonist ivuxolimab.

The CDR3 spells CASSVLGLAGGSDTQYF. CDR3 bases: TGTGCCAGCAGCGTACTAGGACTAGCGGGGGGCTCAGATACGCAGTATTTT. The J gene is TRBJ2-3, the V gene TRBV9, with 14 nucleotides matching TRBD2. The V gene's germline CDR1 is SGDLS and CDR2 YYNGEE. Unmatched junction bases numbered 5, after V lost 1 base and J lost 4 bases. This CDR3 region has 17 residues.